The 5 T cell receptor beta chains reported below all come from one sample, sequenced in a study of T cell clones after liver transplantation. The table came from immunoSEQ multiplex PCR; TCRdb's copy has only in-frame clones and leaves some out. The data hold over 60,000 clones, with roughly 80% observed a single time. The input for sequencing was CD4+ T cells from blood, taken before liver transplant. Receptors originate from a human donor who received a liver transplant.

The chain joins TRBV28 to TRBJ2-7; D remains unclear. Germline CDR1 reads MDHEN; CDR2 reads SYDVKM. V lost 3 bases, J lost 2 bases, and 11 bases lay in between. CDR3 size: 14 residues. CDR3 in amino acids: CASSLASPPYEQYF. The CDR3 DNA follows: TGTGCCAGCAGTTTGGCATCGCCCCCCTACGAGCAGTACTTC.

V usage is TRBV5-1 and J usage is TRBJ2-2; D not certain. Trimming took off 0 bases at V and 8 bases at J, with 14 bases between the two ends. Per the germline V gene, CDR1 is SGHRS and CDR2 is YFSETQ. The CDR3 consists of 15 residues. CDR3 bases: TGCGCCAGCAGCTTGGCCCCGGACCCCGCAGGGGAGCTGTTTTTT. Translating it yields CASSLAPDPAGELFF.

The chain recombines TRBV7-3 with TRBJ2-2; 8 bases map to TRBD2. This CDR3 has 17 amino acids. Germline CDR1 and CDR2: SGHTA and FQGTGA. The V segment lost 2 bases and the J segment 6 bases; nucleotides outside the gene matches: 11. This chain's CDR3 is CASSLGGSGRRAGELFF. CDR3 nucleotide sequence: TGTGCCAGCAGCTTAGGGGGCAGCGGGAGACGGGCCGGGGAGCTGTTTTTT.

CDR3 protein: CASSFGGRREQYF. The CDR3 DNA sequence: TGTGCCAGCAGCTTCGGGGGTCGGCGGGAGCAGTACTTC. The chain is built from TRBV5-5 and TRBJ2-7; tentatively, D is TRBD2 (6 bases). CDR3 length: 13 amino acids. V was trimmed by 2 bases and J by 7 bases, leaving 13 bases between them. Germline values: CDR1 SGHKS, CDR2 YYEKEE (reference sequence).

The chain links TRBV5-4 to TRBJ1-1; D is possibly TRBD1 (5 bases). CDR3 size: 15 residues. CDR1 is SGHNT, CDR2 YYREEE, per germline (reference sequence). The ends were cut back, 0 bases at V and 1 base at J, with 10 bases in the middle. The CDR3 region has the DNA TGTGCCAGCAGCTTGGCTCGGGACGGGAACACTGAAGCTTTCTTT. Encoded protein: CASSLARDGNTEAFF.